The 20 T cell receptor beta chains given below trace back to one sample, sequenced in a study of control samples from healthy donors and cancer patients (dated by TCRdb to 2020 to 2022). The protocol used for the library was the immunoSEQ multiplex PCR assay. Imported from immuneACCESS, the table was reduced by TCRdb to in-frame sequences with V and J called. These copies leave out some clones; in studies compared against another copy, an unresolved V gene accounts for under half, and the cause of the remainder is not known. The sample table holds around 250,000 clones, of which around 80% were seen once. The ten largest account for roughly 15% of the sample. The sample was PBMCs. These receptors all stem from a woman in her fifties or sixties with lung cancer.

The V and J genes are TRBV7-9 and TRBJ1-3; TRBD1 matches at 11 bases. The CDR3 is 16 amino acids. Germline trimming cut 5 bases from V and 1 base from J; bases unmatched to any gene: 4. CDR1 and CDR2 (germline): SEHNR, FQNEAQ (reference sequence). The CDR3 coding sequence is TGTGCCAGCAGCGTAGGACAGGGGGCATCTGGAAACACCATATATTTT. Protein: CASSVGQGASGNTIYF.

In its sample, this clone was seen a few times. The CDR3, as DNA: TGTGCCAGTAGTCTCAAGACTAGCGGTGGGGGGGGCACAGATACGCAGTATTTT. Residues: CASSLKTSGGGGTDTQYF. The chain is built from TRBV19 and TRBJ2-3; 9 positions match TRBD2. Trimming removed 5 bases from V and 1 base from J; junction bases left unmatched: 13. The CDR3 runs 18 residues. Germline values: CDR1 LNHDA, CDR2 SQIVND (reference sequence).

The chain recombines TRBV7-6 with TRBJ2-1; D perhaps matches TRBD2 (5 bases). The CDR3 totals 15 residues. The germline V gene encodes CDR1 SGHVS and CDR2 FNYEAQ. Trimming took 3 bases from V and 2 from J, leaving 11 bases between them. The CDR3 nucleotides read TGTGCCAGCAGCTTCTTGGCGGGCACCTACAATGAGCAGTTCTTC. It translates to CASSFLAGTYNEQFF.

The CDR3 sequence: CASSPGSLGANVLTF. The CDR3 DNA reads as TGTGCCAGCAGTCCCGGGTCTCTCGGGGCCAACGTCCTGACTTTC. J is TRBJ2-6 and V is TRBV28; no firm D call. Between the trimmed V and J ends, which lost 5 bases and 4 bases, there was a span of 12 bases. This CDR3 contains 15 residues. Germline V gene sequence: CDR1 MDHEN, CDR2 SYDVKM.

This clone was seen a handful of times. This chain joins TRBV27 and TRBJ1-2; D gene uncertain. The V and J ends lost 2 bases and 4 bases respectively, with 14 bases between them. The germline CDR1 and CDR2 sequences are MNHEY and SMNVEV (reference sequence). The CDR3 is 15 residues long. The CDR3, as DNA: TGTGCCAGCAGTTTAAATTCCCCGTACAGCTATGGCTACACCTTC. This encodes CASSLNSPYSYGYTF.

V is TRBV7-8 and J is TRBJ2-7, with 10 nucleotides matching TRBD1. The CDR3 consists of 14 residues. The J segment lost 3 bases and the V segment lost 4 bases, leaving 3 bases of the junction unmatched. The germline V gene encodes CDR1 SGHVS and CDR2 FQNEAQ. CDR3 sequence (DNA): TGTGCCAGCAGCTCGGGACAGGGGAACTACGAGCAGTACTTC. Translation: CASSSGQGNYEQYF.

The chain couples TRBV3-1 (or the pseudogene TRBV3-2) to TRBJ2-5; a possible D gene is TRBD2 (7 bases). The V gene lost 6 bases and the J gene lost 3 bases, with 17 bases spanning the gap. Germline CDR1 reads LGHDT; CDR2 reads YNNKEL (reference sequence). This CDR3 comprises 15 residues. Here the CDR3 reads CASRDSGGAKETQYF. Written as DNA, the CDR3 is TGTGCCAGCAGGGATAGTGGGGGGGCTAAAGAGACCCAGTACTTC.

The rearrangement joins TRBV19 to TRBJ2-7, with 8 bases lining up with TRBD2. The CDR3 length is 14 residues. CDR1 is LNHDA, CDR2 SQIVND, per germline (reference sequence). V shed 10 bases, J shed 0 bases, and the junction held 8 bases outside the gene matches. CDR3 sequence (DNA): TGTGCCACCGGGAGACTAGCGAACTCCTACGAGCAGTACTTC. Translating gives CATGRLANSYEQYF.

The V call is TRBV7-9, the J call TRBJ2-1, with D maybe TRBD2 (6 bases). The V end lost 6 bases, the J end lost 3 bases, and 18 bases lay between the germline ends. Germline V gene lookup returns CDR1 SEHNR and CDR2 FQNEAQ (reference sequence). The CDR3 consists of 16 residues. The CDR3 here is CASRHPSDSLYNEQFF. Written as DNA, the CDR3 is TGTGCCAGCAGGCACCCTAGCGATTCACTCTACAATGAGCAGTTCTTC.

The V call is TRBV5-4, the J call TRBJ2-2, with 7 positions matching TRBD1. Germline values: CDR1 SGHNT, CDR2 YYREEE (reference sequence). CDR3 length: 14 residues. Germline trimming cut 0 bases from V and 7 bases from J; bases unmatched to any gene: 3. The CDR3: CASSLGRGIGELFF. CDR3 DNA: TGTGCCAGCAGCTTGGGCAGGGGGATCGGGGAGCTGTTTTTT.

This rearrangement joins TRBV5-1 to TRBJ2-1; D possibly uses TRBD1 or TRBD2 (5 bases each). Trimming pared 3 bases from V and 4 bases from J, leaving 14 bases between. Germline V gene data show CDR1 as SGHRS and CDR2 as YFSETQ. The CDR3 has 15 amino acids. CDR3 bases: TGCGCCAGCAGCTCCCGGGACGATTCTTACAATGAGCAGTTCTTC. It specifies CASSSRDDSYNEQFF.

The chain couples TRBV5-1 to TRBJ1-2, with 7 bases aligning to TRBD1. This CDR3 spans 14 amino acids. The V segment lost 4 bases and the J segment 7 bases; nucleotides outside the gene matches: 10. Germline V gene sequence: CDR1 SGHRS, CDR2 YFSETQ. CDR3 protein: CASSPMTGSFGYTF. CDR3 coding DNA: TGCGCCAGCAGCCCGATGACAGGGAGCTTTGGCTACACCTTC.

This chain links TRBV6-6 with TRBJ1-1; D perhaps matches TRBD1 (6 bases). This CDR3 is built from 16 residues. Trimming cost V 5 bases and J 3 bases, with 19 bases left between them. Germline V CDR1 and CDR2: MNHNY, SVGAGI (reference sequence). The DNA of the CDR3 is TGTGCCAGCAGTCGACCAGGGGATGGGGCACACACTGAAGCTTTCTTT. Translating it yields CASSRPGDGAHTEAFF.

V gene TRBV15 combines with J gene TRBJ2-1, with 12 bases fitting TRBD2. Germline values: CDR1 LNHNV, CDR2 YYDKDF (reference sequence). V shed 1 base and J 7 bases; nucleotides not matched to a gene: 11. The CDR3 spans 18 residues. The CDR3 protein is CATSRVRTSGVVRNEQFF. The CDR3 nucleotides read TGTGCCACCAGCAGAGTAAGGACTAGCGGGGTGGTAAGGAATGAGCAGTTCTTC.

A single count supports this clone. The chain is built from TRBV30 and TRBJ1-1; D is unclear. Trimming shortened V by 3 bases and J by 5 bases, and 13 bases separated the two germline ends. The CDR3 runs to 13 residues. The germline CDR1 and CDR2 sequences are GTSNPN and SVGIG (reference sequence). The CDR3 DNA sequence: TGTGCCTGGAGGGACCCTGGGCAGACTGAAGCTTTCTTT. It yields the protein CAWRDPGQTEAFF.

The CDR3 bases are TGCGCCAGCAGCCAACGCCTCGGGGGGCCGAACACTGAAGCTTTCTTT. This translates into CASSQRLGGPNTEAFF. J is TRBJ1-1 and V is TRBV4-1; TRBD1 might be the D (6 bases). V was shortened by 2 bases and J by 1 base, with 14 bases between the two germline ends. This CDR3 has 16 residues. Germline assignment: CDR1 MGHRA and CDR2 YSYEKL.

This CDR3 reads CASSIRSGGETYEQYF. DNA of the CDR3: TGTGCCAGTAGTATACGGTCGGGAGGAGAAACCTACGAGCAGTACTTC. This chain connects TRBV19 to TRBJ2-7; 7 positions agree with TRBD2. The germline V gene encodes CDR1 LNHDA and CDR2 SQIVND (reference sequence). Trimming took 2 bases from V and 2 from J; bases not matched to a gene: 9. This CDR3 spans 16 amino acids. Drawing the rest from reference TRBV19 and TRBJ2-7, the complete variable domain is DGGITQSPKYLFRKEGQNVTLSCEQNLNHDAMYWYRQDPGQGLRLIYYSQIVNDFQKGDIAEGYSVSREKKESFPLTVTSAQKNPTAFYLCASSIRSGGETYEQYFGPGTRLTVT.

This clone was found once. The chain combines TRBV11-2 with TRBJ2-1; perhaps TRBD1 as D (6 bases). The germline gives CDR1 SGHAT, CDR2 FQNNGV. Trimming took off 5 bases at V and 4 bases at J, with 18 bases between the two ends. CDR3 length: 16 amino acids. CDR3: CASSGNRDFGYNEQFF. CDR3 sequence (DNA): TGTGCCAGCAGCGGGAACAGGGATTTTGGGTACAATGAGCAGTTCTTC. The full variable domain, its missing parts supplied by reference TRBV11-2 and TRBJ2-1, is EAGVAQSPRYKIIEKRQSVAFWCNPISGHATLYWYQQILGQGPKLLIQFQNNGVVDDSQLPKDRFSAERLKGVDSTLKIQPAKLEDSAVYLCASSGNRDFGYNEQFFGPGTRLTVL.

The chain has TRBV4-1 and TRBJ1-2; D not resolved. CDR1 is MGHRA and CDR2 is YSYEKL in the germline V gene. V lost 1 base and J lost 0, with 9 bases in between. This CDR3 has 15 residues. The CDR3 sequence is CASSQGPGANYGYTF. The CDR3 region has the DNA TGCGCCAGCAGCCAAGGACCGGGAGCTAACTATGGCTACACCTTC.

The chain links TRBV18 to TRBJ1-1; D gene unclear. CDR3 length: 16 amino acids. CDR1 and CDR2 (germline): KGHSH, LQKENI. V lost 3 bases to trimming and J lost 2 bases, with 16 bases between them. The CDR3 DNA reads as TGTGCCAGCTCACCCCGCTTGGAGGAACAAAACACTGAAGCTTTCTTT. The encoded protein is CASSPRLEEQNTEAFF. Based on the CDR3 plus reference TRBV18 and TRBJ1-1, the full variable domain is NAGVMQNPRHLVRRRGQEARLRCSPMKGHSHVYWYRQLPEEGLKFMVYLQKENIIDESGMPKERFSAEFPKEGPSILRIQQVVRGDSAAYFCASSPRLEEQNTEAFFGQGTRLTVV.